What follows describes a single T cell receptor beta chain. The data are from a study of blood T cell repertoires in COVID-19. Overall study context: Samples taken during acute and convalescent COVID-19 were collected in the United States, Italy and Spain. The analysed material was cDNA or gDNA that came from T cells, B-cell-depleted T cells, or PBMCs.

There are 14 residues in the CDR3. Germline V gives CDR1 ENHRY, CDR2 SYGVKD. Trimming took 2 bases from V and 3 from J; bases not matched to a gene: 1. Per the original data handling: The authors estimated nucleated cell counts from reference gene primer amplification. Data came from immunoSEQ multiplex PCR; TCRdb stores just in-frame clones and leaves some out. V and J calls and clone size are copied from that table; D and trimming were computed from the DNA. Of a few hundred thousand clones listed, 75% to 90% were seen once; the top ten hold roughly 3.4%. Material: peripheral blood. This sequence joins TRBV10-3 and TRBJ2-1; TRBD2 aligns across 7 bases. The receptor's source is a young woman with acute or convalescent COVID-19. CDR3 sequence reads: CAISEGGDYNEQFF. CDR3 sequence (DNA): TGTGCCATCAGTGAGGGGGGGGACTACAATGAGCAGTTCTTC.